Shown below are 14 T cell receptor beta chains from a single sample sequenced in a study of blood T cell repertoires in COVID-19. The assay was immunoSEQ multiplex PCR, and TCRdb's table has in-frame clones only and misses some. The sample has 270,000 or so clones; 70% to 90% are singletons. Sequencing was done on a sample of PBMCs or T cells enriched from blood (not recorded which). The receptors stem from a woman aged 40-49 years with acute COVID-19.

The CDR3 loop is CATSVAGGPVTQYF. The CDR3 bases are TGTGCCACCAGTGTAGCGGGAGGGCCGGTTACGCAGTATTTT. The chain has TRBV24-1 and TRBJ2-3, with TRBD2 identical over 11 bases. Looked up from germline, CDR1 is KGHDR and CDR2 is SFDVKD. J gave up 8 bases and V 5 bases, and 5 bases lay outside the gene matches. The CDR3 sequence is 14 residues long.

The chain has TRBV29-1 and TRBJ2-1; the match to TRBD2 covers 14 bases. V dropped 7 bases and J dropped 9; count of bases not matched to a gene: 8. The germline V gene encodes CDR1 SQVTM and CDR2 ANQGSEA. The CDR3 spans 14 residues. The CDR3: CSGARTSGGLEQFF. The CDR3 DNA reads as TGCAGCGGCGCCCGGACTAGCGGGGGGCTTGAGCAGTTCTTC.

The chain employs TRBV5-1 and TRBJ2-5, with no clear D. The CDR3 is 16 amino acids. CDR1 is SGHRS and CDR2 is YFSETQ in the germline V gene. Deletions cut 4 bases from V and 3 bases from J, with 19 bases between. The DNA of the CDR3 is TGCGCCAGCAGCCCCACCCCCAGGCTACTTAAAGAGACCCAGTACTTC. Protein sequence: CASSPTPRLLKETQYF.

This chain connects TRBV7-8 to TRBJ2-1; the match to TRBD2 covers 7 bases. The CDR3 length is 16 residues. The V segment lost 2 bases and the J segment 3 bases; nucleotides outside the gene matches: 7. From germline, CDR1 is SGHVS and CDR2 FQNEAQ. Here the CDR3 DNA reads TGTGCCAGCAGCTTAAGGCCTGGCGGGAGCTACAATGAGCAGTTCTTC. Its translation is CASSLRPGGSYNEQFF.

The chain is built from TRBV25-1 and TRBJ1-3; the D gene is possibly TRBD1 (5 bases). The V and J ends lost 6 bases and 0 bases respectively, with 12 bases between them. The V gene's germline CDR1 is MGHDK and CDR2 SYGVNS. CDR3 length: 15 amino acids. CDR3 residues: CASSKPGLSGNTIYF. The DNA for the CDR3 is TGTGCCAGCAGCAAACCAGGGCTCTCTGGAAACACCATATATTTT. The variable domain in full, completed from reference TRBV25-1 and TRBJ1-3, reads EADIYQTPRYLVIGTGKKITLECSQTMGHDKMYWYQQDPGMELHLIHYSYGVNSTEKGDLSSESTVSRIRTEHFPLTLESARPSHTSQYLCASSKPGLSGNTIYFGEGSWLTVV.

V and J are TRBV5-1 and TRBJ2-1; 11 nucleotides agree with TRBD2. Germline V gene lookup returns CDR1 SGHRS and CDR2 YFSETQ. Germline trimming cut 5 bases from V and 1 base from J; bases unmatched to any gene: 5. This CDR3 contains 16 residues. CDR3 in DNA: TGCGCCAGCAGTCGACTAGCGGGAACGTCCTACAATGAGCAGTTCTTC. Protein product: CASSRLAGTSYNEQFF.

The chain uses TRBV10-3 and TRBJ1-5; weak D call: TRBD1 (6 bases). CDR3 length equals 13 residues. Trimming cost V 10 bases and J 6 bases, with 16 bases left between them. Germline V gene data show CDR1 as ENHRY and CDR2 as SYGVKD. Here the CDR3 DNA reads TGTGCCACCATGGATCAGGGGAGTCAGCCCCAGCATTTT. The encoded protein is CATMDQGSQPQHF.

The rearrangement links TRBV3-1 (or the pseudogene TRBV3-2) to TRBJ2-2; TRBD1 agrees at 9 bases. The CDR3 totals 17 residues. With V trimmed by 0 bases and J by 6 bases, 8 bases remained unmatched. Germline CDR1 LGHDT, CDR2 YNNKEL (reference sequence). CDR3: CASSQDEGTGWPGELFF. CDR3 in DNA: TGTGCCAGCAGCCAAGATGAGGGGACAGGGTGGCCCGGGGAGCTGTTTTTT.

V and J are TRBV4-1 and TRBJ2-1; 11 nucleotides agree with TRBD2. This CDR3 region has 14 residues. J was trimmed by 5 bases and V by 6 bases; bases with no gene match: 3. Germline V gene lookup returns CDR1 MGHRA and CDR2 YSYEKL. This CDR3 reads CASRGLADNNEQFF. The CDR3 bases are TGCGCCAGCAGGGGACTAGCGGACAACAATGAGCAGTTCTTC.

The rearrangement links TRBV28 to TRBJ1-2; TRBD1 might be the D (5 bases). CDR1 and CDR2 (germline): MDHEN, SYDVKM. The CDR3 is made up of 13 amino acids. V shed 2 bases and J shed 5 bases, with 9 bases lying between them. CDR3 nucleotides: TGTGCCAGCAGTTTAAGGCAGGGATATGGCTACACCTTC. Translated, it gives CASSLRQGYGYTF.

This clone occurred once. The gene calls are TRBV6-4 and TRBJ2-1, with 16 bases lining up with TRBD2. Germline V gene data show CDR1 as MRHNA and CDR2 as SNTAGT. The CDR3 has 17 residues. V shed 9 bases, J shed 2 bases, and the junction held 7 bases outside the gene matches. The CDR3 spells CARASGTSGRAYNEQFF. CDR3 nucleotide sequence: TGTGCCAGAGCCTCCGGGACTAGCGGGAGGGCCTACAATGAGCAGTTCTTC.

There are a few counts of this clone. The chain couples TRBV11-1 to TRBJ1-2; no firm D call. CDR3 length: 13 residues. The V end was cut by 2 bases, the J end by 3 bases, with 7 bases between. CDR1 and CDR2 from the germline V gene are SGHAT and FQDESV (reference sequence). This CDR3 is CASSLQDYYGYTF. CDR3 DNA sequence: TGTGCCAGCAGCTTACAGGACTACTATGGCTACACCTTC.

The rearrangement uses TRBV24-1 and TRBJ1-2; a weak D match, TRBD1 (5 bases). The CDR3 sequence is 14 residues long. Germline V lookup: CDR1 KGHDR, CDR2 SFDVKD. Trimming removed 1 base at V and 2 bases at J, with 7 bases between. The DNA for the CDR3 is TGTGCCACCAGTGATTTCCGACAGAACTATGGCTACACCTTC. It yields the protein CATSDFRQNYGYTF.

The genes are TRBV19 and TRBJ1-3, with D hard to call. Trimming removed 5 bases at V and 3 bases at J, with 8 bases between. CDR3 length equals 13 residues. The germline V gene has CDR1 LNHDA and CDR2 SQIVND (reference sequence). CDR3 loop: CASSYGSGNTIYF. The CDR3 coding sequence is TGTGCCAGTAGTTACGGGAGTGGAAACACCATATATTTT.